This T cell receptor beta chain was identified in a study of blood T cell repertoires in COVID-19. At the level of the study: Sources were T cells, B-cell-depleted T cells, or PBMCs; the material itself was cDNA or gDNA.

The table came from immunoSEQ multiplex PCR; TCRdb's copy has only in-frame clones and leaves some out. Here the sample spans some 170,000 clones, 80% to 90% being singletons. Deletions cut 2 bases from V and 5 bases from J, with 16 bases between. The CDR3 consists of 17 residues. Germline V CDR1 and CDR2: MNHEY, SMNVEV (reference sequence). Recovered participants had two consecutive negative NP/OP PCR tests, healthcare professional clearance, or symptom resolution. The sample consisted of PBMCs or T cells enriched from blood (not recorded which). The chain uses TRBV27 and TRBJ1-6, with D perhaps TRBD1 (5 bases). The TCR comes from a middle-aged man who had recovered from COVID-19. The CDR3 reads CASSLIETEPHNSPLHF. CDR3 coding DNA: TGTGCCAGCAGTTTAATTGAGACAGAGCCCCATAATTCACCCCTCCACTTT.